These 17 T cell receptor beta chains share one sample of origin, sequenced in a study of blood T cells in healthy people across ages. The second PCR ran roughly 6 to 11 cycles with a sample-barcoded 5' primer and J-beta primers. TCRdb passed the 5' RACE reads through MiXCR, listing each CDR3 protein once. Of under 2 million distinct CDR3 sequences listed, 30% to 40% are singletons. The sequenced material came from blood. The receptors were gathered from a woman aged 25 to 45 in good health.

This clonotype came up a few times. The chain recombines TRBV6-6 with TRBJ1-2; unclear D gene. The V and J ends lost 7 bases and 2 bases respectively, with 14 bases between them. The CDR3 runs to 14 residues. In germline, CDR1 is MNHNY, CDR2 SVGAGI (reference sequence). CDR3: CASTPWENNYGYTF. CDR3 sequence (DNA): TGTGCCAGCACCCCCTGGGAAAACAACTATGGCTACACCTTC.

This chain links TRBV12-3 or TRBV12-4 with TRBJ1-1, with TRBD1 as a possible D gene (6 bases). V dropped 8 bases and J dropped 4 bases, with 17 bases sitting between them. The CDR3 has 14 amino acids. CDR3 bases: TGTGCCAGCTGCTTTGGGGGGCTGGGCACTGAAGCTTTCTTT. Protein sequence: CASCFGGLGTEAFF.

There are a few counts of this clonotype. The CDR3 here is CASSDPGRGKNIQYF. DNA for the CDR3: TGTGCCAGCAGTGACCCGGGAAGGGGCAAAAACATTCAGTACTTC. The chain has TRBV6-1 and TRBJ2-4; either TRBD1 or TRBD2 may fit D (5 bases each). Germline loops: CDR1 MNHNS, CDR2 SASEGT. This CDR3 has 15 amino acids. V was cut by 3 bases and J by 3 bases, with 12 bases left in between.

This clonotype was recorded at least ten times. For the CDR3, the DNA is TGTGCCAGCAGTGCTCTAGAGGAAGAGACCCAGTACTTC. As protein: CASSALEEETQYF. The rearrangement uses TRBV6-1 and TRBJ2-5, with unresolved D. The germline V and J ends were trimmed by 4 bases and 3 bases, with 9 bases remaining between them. In germline, CDR1 is MNHNS, CDR2 SASEGT. CDR3 length: 13 amino acids.

The CDR3: CAISESAPGAVLYGYTF. DNA of the CDR3: TGTGCCATCAGTGAGTCCGCCCCAGGAGCCGTCCTCTATGGCTACACCTTC. J is TRBJ1-2 and V is TRBV10-3; D call uncertain. Looked up from germline, CDR1 is ENHRY and CDR2 is SYGVKD. V lost 0 bases and J lost 4, with 18 bases in between. There are 17 residues in the CDR3.

This clonotype was picked up a small number of times. The V and J genes are TRBV27 and TRBJ2-3; weak D call: TRBD1 (6 bases). In germline, CDR1 is MNHEY, CDR2 SMNVEV (reference sequence). The CDR3 contains 15 residues. The V end lost 6 bases, the J end lost 0 bases, and 13 bases lay between the germline ends. The CDR3 here is CASRTGTRSTDTQYF. The CDR3 bases are TGTGCCAGCAGAACCGGGACACGTAGCACAGATACGCAGTATTTT.

There are many counts of this clonotype. As DNA, the CDR3 is TGCAGTGCTACATACGAGCAGTACTTC. This sequence encodes CSATYEQYF. V gene TRBV20-1 combines with J gene TRBJ2-7; no clear D gene. Germline V lookup: CDR1 DFQATT, CDR2 SNEGSKA (reference sequence). This CDR3 is built from 9 residues. Trimming pared 4 bases from V and 4 bases from J, leaving 2 bases between.

This clonotype was observed a few times. The V and J genes are TRBV25-1 and TRBJ1-2; D might be TRBD1 (6 bases). Germline CDR1 MGHDK, CDR2 SYGVNS. This CDR3 comprises 15 residues. Trimming removed 0 bases from V and 6 bases from J, with 14 bases in between. CDR3 region: CASSEYGEAGDGYTF. CDR3 DNA: TGTGCCAGCAGTGAATATGGGGAGGCAGGGGATGGCTACACCTTC.

V and J are TRBV5-5 and TRBJ1-5; D gene ambiguous. CDR3 length equals 15 residues. Looked up from germline, CDR1 is SGHKS and CDR2 is YYEKEE (reference sequence). Between the trimmed V and J ends, which lost 4 bases and 2 bases, there was a span of 13 bases. The DNA for the CDR3 is TGTGCCAGCAGCCAGGACGGAAAGCGCAATCAGCCCCAGCATTTT. As protein: CASSQDGKRNQPQHF.

The genes are TRBV5-5 and TRBJ2-3; TRBD1 is a possible D gene (5 bases). The CDR3 is 15 amino acids. With 0 bases removed from V and 5 bases from J, the gap between germline ends came to 13 bases. Germline lookup yields CDR1 SGHKS and CDR2 YYEKEE (reference sequence). The CDR3 coding sequence is TGTGCCAGCAGCTTGGCTATTGGGGCAGGAGATACGCAGTATTTT. This translates into CASSLAIGAGDTQYF.

This clonotype was detected only a few times. This chain connects TRBV20-1 to TRBJ2-1; D not certain. Deletions cut 2 bases from V and 2 bases from J, with 4 bases between. CDR3 length: 12 amino acids. Germline-derived CDR1 and CDR2 are DFQATT and SNEGSKA (reference sequence). CDR3 DNA: TGCAGTGCTAGACTAACCTACAATGAGCAGTTCTTC. It specifies CSARLTYNEQFF.

CDR3: CASSYPTNGDYGYTF. The CDR3 DNA follows: TGTGCCAGCAGTTACCCGACTAACGGGGACTATGGCTACACCTTC. This chain connects TRBV6-2 or TRBV6-3 to TRBJ1-2; no reliable D call. Germline V CDR1 and CDR2: MNHEY, SVGEGT. The CDR3 is made up of 15 amino acids. V lost 2 bases and J lost 3, with 13 bases in between.

This clonotype was recorded a few times. One end of the junction is discordant with germline, which a read error may explain. This CDR3 is CVSIERGETQYF. In nucleotides, the CDR3 is TGTGTCAGCATCGAAAGGGGGGAGACCCAGTACTTC. The chain employs TRBV6-1 and TRBJ2-5, with D maybe TRBD1 (6 bases). The CDR3 runs 12 residues. CDR1 is MNHNS and CDR2 is SASEGT in the germline V gene.

The rearrangement joins TRBV28 to TRBJ2-7; 8 bases are a match to TRBD1. With 7 bases clipped from V and 0 bases from J, the junction kept 11 bases outside the gene matches. CDR3 size: 16 residues. Germline CDR1 and CDR2: MDHEN and SYDVKM. This CDR3 is CASIPPTGAGSYEQYF. The CDR3 DNA reads as TGTGCCAGCATCCCACCGACAGGGGCGGGCTCCTACGAGCAGTACTTC.

This clonotype was detected a few times. The CDR3 DNA follows: TGTGCCAGCAGCTCCCCCACAGGGGACAGGATCACAGATACGCAGTATTTT. Translated, it gives CASSSPTGDRITDTQYF. The genes are TRBV7-9 and TRBJ2-3, with TRBD1 matching 8 bases. CDR1 is SEHNR, CDR2 FQNEAQ, per germline (reference sequence). V was pared by 4 bases and J by 2 bases, with 11 bases of the junction left unmatched. The CDR3 length is 17 residues.

The chain couples TRBV9 to TRBJ2-5, with 10 bases identical to TRBD2. The germline gives CDR1 SGDLS, CDR2 YYNGEE. After removal of 0 bases from V and 4 bases from J, the junction contained 0 bases not matched to a gene. CDR3 length: 14 residues. CDR3 in amino acids: CASSVERGGETQYF. The CDR3, as DNA: TGTGCCAGCAGCGTAGAGCGGGGGGGAGAGACCCAGTACTTC. The full variable domain, its missing parts supplied by reference TRBV9 and TRBJ2-5, is DSGVTQTPKHLITATGQRVTLRCSPRSGDLSVYWYQQSLDQGLQFLIQYYNGEERAKGNILERFSAQQFPDLHSELNLSSLELGDSALYFCASSVERGGETQYFGPGTRLLVL.

This clonotype occurred a few times. The J gene is TRBJ2-1, the V gene TRBV4-1; 7 bases line up with TRBD1. This CDR3 contains 17 residues. With V trimmed by 4 bases and J by 0 bases, 9 bases remained unmatched. Germline V gene data show CDR1 as MGHRA and CDR2 as YSYEKL. The CDR3 loop is CASSRRQGSSSYNEQFF. CDR3 sequence (DNA): TGCGCCAGCAGCCGACGACAGGGTTCTAGCTCCTACAATGAGCAGTTCTTC.